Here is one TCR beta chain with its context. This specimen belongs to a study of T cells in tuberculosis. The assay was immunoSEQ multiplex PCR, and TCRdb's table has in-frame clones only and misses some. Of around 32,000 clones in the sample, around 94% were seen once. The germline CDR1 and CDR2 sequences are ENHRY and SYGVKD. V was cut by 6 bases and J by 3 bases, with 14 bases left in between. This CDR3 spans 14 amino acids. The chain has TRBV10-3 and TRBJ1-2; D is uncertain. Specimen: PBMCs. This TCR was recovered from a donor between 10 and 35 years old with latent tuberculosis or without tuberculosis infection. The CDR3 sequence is CAIRNTEGDYGYTF. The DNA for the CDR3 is TGTGCCATCAGGAACACGGAGGGCGACTATGGCTACACCTTC.